The 17 T cell receptor beta chains listed next were all sequenced from one sample in a study of cytomegalovirus exposure and HLA in healthy donors. TCRdb's copy holds only in-frame clones and misses some; the assay was immunoSEQ multiplex PCR. The data contain some 64,000 clones, roughly 95% of them singletons. The sequencing input was PBMCs. The receptors originated from a woman aged 18 to 35 in good health and CMV-seronegative.

This chain uses TRBV11-2 with TRBJ2-7; 7 bases map to TRBD1. The trim removed 1 base at V and 3 bases at J, leaving 3 bases unmatched. Germline loops: CDR1 SGHAT, CDR2 FQNNGV. There are 14 residues in the CDR3. The CDR3 bases are TGTGCCAGCAGCTTAGGCCCAGGGGGCTACGAGCAGTACTTC. Translating gives CASSLGPGGYEQYF.

The chain links TRBV28 to TRBJ2-5; D is perhaps TRBD2 (5 bases). From germline, CDR1 is MDHEN and CDR2 SYDVKM. The CDR3 consists of 13 residues. The ends were cut back, 2 bases at V and 10 bases at J, with 14 bases in the middle. In DNA, the CDR3 is TGTGCCAGCAGTTTAGGAGCCGGGAACAGCCAGTACTTC. Translated: CASSLGAGNSQYF.

The chain is built from TRBV6-1 and TRBJ2-3; 11 positions match TRBD2. This CDR3 comprises 15 residues. Losses at the gene ends were 5 bases for V and 8 bases for J; bases not matched to a gene: 9. Germline values: CDR1 MNHNS, CDR2 SASEGT. CDR3 amino acids: CASSFPGLAASTQYF. The CDR3 DNA follows: TGTGCCAGCAGTTTCCCGGGACTAGCGGCGAGTACGCAGTATTTT.

The chain uses TRBV28 and TRBJ2-7, with D possibly TRBD1 on 6 matching bases. This CDR3 has 14 amino acids. V lost 3 bases and J 5 bases, leaving 14 bases between the germline ends. Germline CDR1 and CDR2: MDHEN and SYDVKM. In DNA form, the CDR3 reads TGTGCCAGCAGTTTTGGGGGCCCCTGGGACGAGCAGTACTTC. This encodes CASSFGGPWDEQYF.

The CDR3 DNA is TGCGCCAGCAGCCCAACTAGCGGGAGAGAGGGCCGGGGTGAGCAGTTCTTC. Protein: CASSPTSGREGRGEQFF. The rearrangement links TRBV5-1 to TRBJ2-1, with 11 bases identical to TRBD2. The germline V gene encodes CDR1 SGHRS and CDR2 YFSETQ. With V trimmed by 4 bases and J by 9 bases, 15 bases remained unmatched. This CDR3 is 17 amino acids long.

The chain employs TRBV7-6 and TRBJ2-1; perhaps TRBD2 as D (6 bases). The CDR3 extends over 17 amino acids. With 1 base removed from V and 0 bases from J, the gap between germline ends came to 13 bases. From germline, CDR1 is SGHVS and CDR2 FNYEAQ. In DNA form, the CDR3 reads TGTGCCAGCAGCTTAGTGGTGGGGGGTAGCTCCTACAATGAGCAGTTCTTC. Translating it yields CASSLVVGGSSYNEQFF.

The sample holds one count of this clone. This rearrangement joins TRBV5-1 to TRBJ2-3, with TRBD2 identical over 9 bases. The length of the CDR3 is 14 residues. Germline V gene sequence: CDR1 SGHRS, CDR2 YFSETQ. J was trimmed by 0 bases and V by 5 bases; bases with no gene match: 1. CDR3 sequence: CASRRGGSTDTQYF. CDR3 sequence (DNA): TGCGCCAGCAGGCGGGGGGGGAGCACAGATACGCAGTATTTT.

J is TRBJ2-7 and V is TRBV28; maybe TRBD1 (6 bases). Germline values: CDR1 MDHEN, CDR2 SYDVKM. The CDR3 covers 14 residues. Trimming stripped 6 bases from V and 6 bases from J, with 18 bases between. CDR3 sequence (DNA): TGTGCCAGCAGCTCTGGGCAGGGGCCCCTCGAGCAGTACTTC. This encodes CASSSGQGPLEQYF.

The chain links TRBV6-6 to TRBJ2-1; 8 bases align to TRBD1. Germline V gene lookup returns CDR1 MNHNY and CDR2 SVGAGI (reference sequence). The CDR3 is 11 residues long. V shed 7 bases and J 12 bases; nucleotides not matched to a gene: 5. CDR3 amino acids: CASTRQGRQFF. CDR3 in DNA: TGTGCCAGCACCCGACAGGGGAGGCAGTTCTTC.

This chain links TRBV30 with TRBJ1-5, with 7 bases identical to TRBD1. Germline trimming cut 3 bases from V and 7 bases from J; bases unmatched to any gene: 9. The germline CDR1 and CDR2 sequences are GTSNPN and SVGIG (reference sequence). There are 14 residues in the CDR3. CDR3 in amino acids: CAWSHRQGGQPQHF. The CDR3, as DNA: TGTGCCTGGAGCCATAGACAGGGTGGCCAGCCCCAGCATTTT.

This sequence joins TRBV6-5 and TRBJ2-1; TRBD2 is a possible D gene (6 bases). The germline CDR1 and CDR2 sequences are MNHEY and SVGAGI. The CDR3 has 15 residues. Trimming took off 4 bases at V and 4 bases at J, with 14 bases between the two ends. The CDR3 region is CASSSSSVGYNEQFF. Here the CDR3 DNA reads TGTGCCAGCAGTTCCTCTAGCGTGGGGTACAATGAGCAGTTCTTC.

The V gene is TRBV10-3, the J gene TRBJ2-1; 13 nucleotides align to TRBD2. Per the germline V gene, CDR1 is ENHRY and CDR2 is SYGVKD. There are 16 residues in the CDR3. Trimming removed 6 bases from V and 9 bases from J; junction bases left unmatched: 11. CDR3 region: CAISHGMGTSGAEQFF. DNA for the CDR3: TGTGCCATCAGCCACGGGATGGGGACTAGCGGGGCTGAGCAGTTCTTC.

The J gene is TRBJ2-7, the V gene TRBV2, with no clear D. Trimming left V 2 bases short and J 6 bases short, with 11 bases between. There are 13 residues in the CDR3. Germline-derived CDR1 and CDR2 are SNHLY and FYNNEI. This CDR3 reads CASSELVPVEQYF. In DNA, the CDR3 is TGTGCCAGCAGTGAATTGGTTCCAGTCGAGCAGTACTTC.

V is TRBV7-9 and J is TRBJ1-1; D is ambiguous. Trimming cost V 3 bases and J 4 bases, with 12 bases left between them. Germline CDR1 is SEHNR and CDR2 is FQNEAQ (reference sequence). The CDR3 spans 14 residues. CDR3 in amino acids: CASSFWGEGTEAFF. DNA for the CDR3: TGTGCCAGCAGCTTTTGGGGAGAGGGCACTGAAGCTTTCTTT.

The chain joins TRBV2 to TRBJ1-1; the D is unclear. The CDR3 runs to 13 residues. Germline values: CDR1 SNHLY, CDR2 FYNNEI. V lost 8 bases, J lost 2 bases, and 12 bases lay in between. As DNA, the CDR3 is TGTGCCAGCGACTGGGTTACCAACACTGAAGCTTTCTTT. Its translation is CASDWVTNTEAFF.

The chain combines TRBV2 with TRBJ2-1, with a tentative D call TRBD1 (5 bases). With 3 bases removed from V and 5 bases from J, the gap between germline ends came to 11 bases. This CDR3 has 14 residues. CDR1 is SNHLY and CDR2 is FYNNEI in the germline V gene. CDR3 sequence (DNA): TGTGCCAGCAGTGACAGGGTCTGGAACAATGAGCAGTTCTTC. Translation gives CASSDRVWNNEQFF.

This clone showed up just once. The chain recombines TRBV6-5 with TRBJ2-3; D perhaps matches TRBD2 (6 bases). The CDR3 spans 15 residues. Germline V gene lookup returns CDR1 MNHEY and CDR2 SVGAGI. V was pared by 6 bases and J by 6 bases, with 19 bases between. The CDR3 region has the DNA TGTGCCAGCAGCCCCCTACTAGCCCGCCCGGATACGCAGTATTTT. It encodes CASSPLLARPDTQYF.